A selection of T cell receptor beta chains follows, all from one sample in a study of blood T cell repertoires in COVID-19. Data came from immunoSEQ multiplex PCR; TCRdb stores just in-frame clones and leaves some out. In the table there are some 120,000 clones, about two thirds of which are singletons. What was sequenced was peripheral blood. These receptors originate from a human donor with acute or convalescent COVID-19. The donor label of this sample is uncertain. Both conserved end residues are part of each CDR3. The D gene is left open where the match is weak. Size tells how often a clone was seen (once, few, many) or the class of an expanded clone, and some rows leave it out.

D | J | V | size | DNA | CDR3
TRBD2 | TRBJ2-3 | TRBV3-1/TRBV3-2 | . | TGTGCCAGCAGCCGGAGAACTAGCGGGGGGTTCACAGATACGCAGTATTTT | CASSRRTSGGFTDTQYF
TRBD2 | TRBJ2-3 | TRBV5-1 | . | TGCGCCAGCAGCTTAGGACTAGCGGCTTCTAGCACAGATACGCAGTATTTT | CASSLGLAASSTDTQYF
. | TRBJ1-1 | TRBV4-1 | few | TGCGCCAGCAGCCAAGAATCCAGGAAGACTGAAGCTTTCTTT | CASSQESRKTEAFF
TRBD1 | TRBJ1-5 | TRBV6-1 | few | TGTGCCAGCAGTGTGACAGGGGGCGCGCGAGCTAGCAATCAGCCCCAGCATTTT | CASSVTGGARASNQPQHF
. | TRBJ2-3 | TRBV9 | . | TGTGCCAGCAGCGTATCCCCTAGGAGGACAGATACGCAGTATTTT | CASSVSPRRTDTQYF
TRBD1 | TRBJ1-1 | TRBV10-2 | . | TGCGCCAGCAGTGAGACAGGGGGCCGGAGGGGTGAAGCTTTCTTT | CASSETGGRRGEAFF
TRBD1 | TRBJ2-5 | TRBV2 | . | TGTGCCAGCAGTGGTGGACAGGGGGTAGAGACCCAGTACTTC | CASSGGQGVETQYF
TRBD1 | TRBJ1-5 | TRBV19 | . | TGTGCCAGTAGCCCTGTAGGGACAGGGTACCAGCCCCAGCATTTT | CASSPVGTGYQPQHF
. | TRBJ2-2 | TRBV3-1/TRBV3-2 | . | TGTGCCAGCAGCATCAGGGTGAGCACCGGGGAGCTGTTTTTT | CASSIRVSTGELFF
TRBD2 | TRBJ2-1 | TRBV7-8 | few | TGTGCCAGCAGCTTACCGGGGACTAGCGGGAAGTACAATGAGCAGTTCTTC | CASSLPGTSGKYNEQFF
TRBD1 | TRBJ1-6 | TRBV11-2 | . | TGTGCCAGCAGCCCCACCGGGACAGACGTTTCACCCCTCCACTTT | CASSPTGTDVSPLHF
. | TRBJ2-1 | TRBV2 | few | TGTGCCAGCAGTGATGAGGGGATGGTGTGGGGGCTCGGCTACAATGAGCAGTTCTTC | CASSDEGMVWGLGYNEQFF
. | TRBJ1-6 | TRBV19 | . | TGTGCCAGTAGTATCAGGGTTAATTCACCCCTCCACTTT | CASSIRVNSPLHF
TRBD2 | TRBJ2-7 | TRBV7-2 | . | TGTGCCAGCAGCCTGTGGTTTGGCGGGAGATCCTACGAGCAGTACTTC | CASSLWFGGRSYEQYF
TRBD2 | TRBJ2-3 | TRBV9 | . | TGTGCCAGCAGCGCCGGACTAGCGGGGAGGGATACGCAGTATTTT | CASSAGLAGRDTQYF
. | TRBJ2-2 | TRBV12-5 | . | TGTGCTAGTGGTTCTTACAGGGTGGCCGGGGAGCTGTTTTTT | CASGSYRVAGELFF
. | TRBJ1-6 | TRBV7-3 | . | TGTGCCAGCAGCCCGAGGGCAGATTCACCCCTCCACTTT | CASSPRADSPLHF
TRBD1 | TRBJ1-3 | TRBV9 | . | TGTGCCAGCAGCTACCTTGGACAGGGTAGCACCATATATTTT | CASSYLGQGSTIYF
. | TRBJ2-1 | TRBV12-3/TRBV12-4 | once | TGTGCCACCTTACGATCGGGGTATGGCGAGCAGTTCTTC | CATLRSGYGEQFF
TRBD1 | TRBJ1-2 | TRBV5-5 | . | TGTGCCAGCAGCGCAGCTGGGACAGGGGCTCTCTATGGCTACACCTTC | CASSAAGTGALYGYTF
. | TRBJ2-2 | TRBV2 | . | TGTGCCAGCAGGGACAGCTCCACCGGGGAGCTGTTTTTT | CASRDSSTGELFF
. | TRBJ2-5 | TRBV29-1 | . | TGCAGCGCCCCAGTTTCGGGGTACCAAGAGACCCAGTACTTC | CSAPVSGYQETQYF
. | TRBJ2-7 | TRBV19 | few | TGTGCCACCCCCATTGGCAGCGAGCAGTACTTC | CATPIGSEQYF
TRBD1 | TRBJ2-7 | TRBV24-1 | . | TGTGCCACCAGTGAGGGGACAGGGTGGGACTACGAGCAGTACTTC | CATSEGTGWDYEQYF
. | TRBJ1-1 | TRBV9 | . | TGTGCCAGCAGCGTAGCAATGTCTATGAACACTGAAGCTTTCTTT | CASSVAMSMNTEAFF
TRBD2 | TRBJ2-3 | TRBV4-2 | . | TGTGCCAGCAGCCAAGTGTGGCGGGGGGCCGGGGCAGATACGCAGTATTTT | CASSQVWRGAGADTQYF
TRBD1 | TRBJ1-1 | TRBV10-2 | few | TGCGCCAGCAGTCCCTTGACAGGGGGCGCGTACACTGAAGCTTTCTTT | CASSPLTGGAYTEAFF
. | TRBJ2-3 | TRBV27 | . | TGTGCCAGCAGTCACAGGACAAACACAGATACGCAGTATTTT | CASSHRTNTDTQYF
. | TRBJ1-3 | TRBV7-9 | . | TGTGCCAGCAGCCCAGACGGAAGAGGTGGAAACACCATATATTTT | CASSPDGRGGNTIYF